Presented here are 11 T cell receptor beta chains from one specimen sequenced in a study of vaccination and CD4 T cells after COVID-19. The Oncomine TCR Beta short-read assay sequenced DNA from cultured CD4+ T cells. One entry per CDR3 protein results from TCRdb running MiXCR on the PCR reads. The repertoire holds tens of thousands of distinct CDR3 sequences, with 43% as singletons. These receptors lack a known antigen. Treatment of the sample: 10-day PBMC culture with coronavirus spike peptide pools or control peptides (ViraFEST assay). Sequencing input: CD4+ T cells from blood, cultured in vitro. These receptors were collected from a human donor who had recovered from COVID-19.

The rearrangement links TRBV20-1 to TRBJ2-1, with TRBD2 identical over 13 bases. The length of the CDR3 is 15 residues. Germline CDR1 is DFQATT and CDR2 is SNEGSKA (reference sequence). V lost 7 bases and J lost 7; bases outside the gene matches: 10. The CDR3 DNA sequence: TGCAGTGGGGGGGCGGGACTAGCGGGACGGAATGAGCAGTTCTTC. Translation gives CSGGAGLAGRNEQFF.

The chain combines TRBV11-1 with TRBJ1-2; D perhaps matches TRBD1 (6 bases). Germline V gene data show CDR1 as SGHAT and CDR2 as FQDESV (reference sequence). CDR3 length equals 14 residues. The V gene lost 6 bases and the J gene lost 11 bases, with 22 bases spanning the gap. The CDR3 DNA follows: TGTGCCAGCAGTCGGAACAGGGACCGGACCCTTTACACCTTC. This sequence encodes CASSRNRDRTLYTF. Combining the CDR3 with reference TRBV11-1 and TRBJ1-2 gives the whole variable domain EAEVAQSPRYKITEKSQAVAFWCDPISGHATLYWYRQILGQGPELLVQFQDESVVDDSQLPKDRFSAERLKGVDSTLKIQPAELGDSAMYLCASSRNRDRTLYTFGSGTRLTVV.

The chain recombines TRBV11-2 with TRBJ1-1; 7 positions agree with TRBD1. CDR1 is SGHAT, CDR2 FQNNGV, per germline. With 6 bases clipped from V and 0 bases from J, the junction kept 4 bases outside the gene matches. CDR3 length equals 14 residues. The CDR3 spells CASRKGQMNTEAFF. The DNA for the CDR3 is TGTGCCAGCAGGAAGGGACAGATGAACACTGAAGCTTTCTTT.

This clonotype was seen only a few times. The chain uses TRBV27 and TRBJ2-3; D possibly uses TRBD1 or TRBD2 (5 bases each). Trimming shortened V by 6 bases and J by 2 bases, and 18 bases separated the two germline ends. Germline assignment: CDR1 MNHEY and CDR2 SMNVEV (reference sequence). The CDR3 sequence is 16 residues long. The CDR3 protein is CASSTLGSGPTDTQYF. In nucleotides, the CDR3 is TGTGCCAGCAGCACACTCGGGTCGGGACCCACAGATACGCAGTATTTT.

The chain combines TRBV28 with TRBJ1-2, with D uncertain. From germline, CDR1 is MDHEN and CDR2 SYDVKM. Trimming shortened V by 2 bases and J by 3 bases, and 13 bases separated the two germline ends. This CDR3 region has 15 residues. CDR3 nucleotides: TGTGCCAGCAGTTTACTGGGGTTTATGGACTATGGCTACACCTTC. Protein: CASSLLGFMDYGYTF.

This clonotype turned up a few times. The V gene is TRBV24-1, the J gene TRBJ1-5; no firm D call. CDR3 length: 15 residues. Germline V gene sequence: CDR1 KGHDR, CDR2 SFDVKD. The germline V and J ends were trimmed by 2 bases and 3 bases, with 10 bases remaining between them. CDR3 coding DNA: TGTGCCACCAGTGATTCAACGGAGCCCAATCAGCCCCAGCATTTT. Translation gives CATSDSTEPNQPQHF.

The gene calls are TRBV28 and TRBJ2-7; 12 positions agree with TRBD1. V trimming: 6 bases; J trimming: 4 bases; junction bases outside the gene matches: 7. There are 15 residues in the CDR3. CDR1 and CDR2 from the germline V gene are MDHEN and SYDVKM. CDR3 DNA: TGTGCCAGCAGCAAACCGGGACAGGGGGCTTACGAGCAGTACTTC. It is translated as CASSKPGQGAYEQYF.

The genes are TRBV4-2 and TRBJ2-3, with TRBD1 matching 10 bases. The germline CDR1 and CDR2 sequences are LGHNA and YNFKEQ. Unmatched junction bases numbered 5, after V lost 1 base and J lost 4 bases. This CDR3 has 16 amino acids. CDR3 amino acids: CASSQAPTGGSDTQYF. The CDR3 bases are TGTGCCAGCAGCCAAGCTCCGACAGGGGGCTCAGATACGCAGTATTTT.

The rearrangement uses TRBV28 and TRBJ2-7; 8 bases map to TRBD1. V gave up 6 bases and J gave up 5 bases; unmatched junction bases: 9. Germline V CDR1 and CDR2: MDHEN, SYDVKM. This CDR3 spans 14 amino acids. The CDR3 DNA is TGTGCCAGCAGAGAAGACAGGGGTTTCGACGAGCAGTACTTC. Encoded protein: CASREDRGFDEQYF.

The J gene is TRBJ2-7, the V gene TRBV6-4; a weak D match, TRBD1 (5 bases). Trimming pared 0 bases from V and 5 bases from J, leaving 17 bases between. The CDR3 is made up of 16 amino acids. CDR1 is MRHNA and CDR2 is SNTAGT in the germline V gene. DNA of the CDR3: TGTGCCAGCAGTGACTCGAGGAAGGGGAAGTGCGACGAGCAGTACTTC. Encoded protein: CASSDSRKGKCDEQYF.

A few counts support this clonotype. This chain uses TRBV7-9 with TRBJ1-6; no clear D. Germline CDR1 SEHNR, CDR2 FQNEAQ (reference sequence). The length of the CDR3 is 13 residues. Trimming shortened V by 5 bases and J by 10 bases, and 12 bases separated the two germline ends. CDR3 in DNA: TGTGCCAGCAGCCCGCCGTCGGACTCACCCCTCCACTTT. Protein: CASSPPSDSPLHF.